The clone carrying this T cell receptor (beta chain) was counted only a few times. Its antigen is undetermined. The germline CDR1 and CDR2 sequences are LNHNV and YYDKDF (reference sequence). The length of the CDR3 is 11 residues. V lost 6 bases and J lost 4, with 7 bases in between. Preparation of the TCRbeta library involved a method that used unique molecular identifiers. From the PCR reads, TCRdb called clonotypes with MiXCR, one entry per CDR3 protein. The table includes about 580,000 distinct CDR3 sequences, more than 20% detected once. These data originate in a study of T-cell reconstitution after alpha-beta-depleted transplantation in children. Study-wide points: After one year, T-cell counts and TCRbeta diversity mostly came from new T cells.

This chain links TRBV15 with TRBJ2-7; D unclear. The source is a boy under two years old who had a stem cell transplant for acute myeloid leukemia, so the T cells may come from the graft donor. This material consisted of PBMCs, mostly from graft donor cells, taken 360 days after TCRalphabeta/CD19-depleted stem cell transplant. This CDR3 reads CATRDGYEQYF. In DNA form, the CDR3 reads TGTGCCACCAGGGACGGATACGAGCAGTACTTC.